The 32 T cell receptor beta chains listed next were all sequenced from one sample in a study of beta chain features in type 1 diabetes. Expressed TCRB transcripts were sequenced because the isolated RNA had all been reverse transcribed beforehand. Sequenced by immunoSEQ multiplex PCR; TCRdb stores in-frame clones only, minus some. The data hold 160,000 or so clones, with over 55% observed a single time. Their specific antigens are unknown. Points from the study as a whole: Shorter TCRB CDR3s, moderately but significantly so, marked every one of the four CD4+ subsets in Type 1 diabetes patients.

Material for sequencing was naive CD4+ T cells from blood. The receptors derive from a man aged 30 to 45 with type 1 diabetes.

The chain employs TRBV9 and TRBJ1-2; TRBD1 matches 9 bases. The CDR3 extends over 13 amino acids. Germline V gene data show CDR1 as SGDLS and CDR2 as YYNGEE. The V and J ends lost 5 bases and 5 bases, in that order; junction bases with no gene match: 4. As DNA, the CDR3 is TGTGCCAGCAGTTCGGACAGGGGATATGGCTACACCTTC. As protein: CASSSDRGYGYTF.

The chain employs TRBV29-1 and TRBJ2-7; D ambiguous. The CDR3 extends over 11 amino acids. Trimming took 8 bases from V and 7 from J, leaving 15 bases between them. From germline, CDR1 is SQVTM and CDR2 ANQGSEA. CDR3 loop: CSLERRMEQYF. CDR3 DNA: TGCAGCTTGGAACGCCGGATGGAGCAGTACTTC.

The chain uses TRBV29-1 and TRBJ1-2; D unclear. V dropped 3 bases and J dropped 11 bases, with 7 bases sitting between them. This CDR3 has 9 amino acids. The germline V gene has CDR1 SQVTM and CDR2 ANQGSEA. CDR3 DNA: TGCAGCGTTGAGGGGTTATACACCTTC. Amino acid sequence: CSVEGLYTF.

The chain employs TRBV7-9 and TRBJ1-1; D gene unclear. CDR3 length equals 14 residues. Germline V CDR1 and CDR2: SEHNR, FQNEAQ (reference sequence). The germline V and J ends were trimmed by 5 bases and 0 bases, with 10 bases remaining between them. This CDR3 is CASSMTPVNTEAFF. The CDR3 DNA follows: TGTGCCAGCAGCATGACGCCGGTGAACACTGAAGCTTTCTTT. The complete variable domain, with remaining parts taken from reference TRBV7-9 and TRBJ1-1, reads DTGVSQNPRHKITKRGQNVTFRCDPISEHNRLYWYRQTLGQGPEFLTYFQNEAQLEKSRLLSDRFSAERPKGSFSTLEIQRTEQGDSAMYLCASSMTPVNTEAFFGQGTRLTVV.

This clone turned up a few times. The rearrangement links TRBV9 to TRBJ2-1; 9 bases agree with TRBD1. Germline CDR1 is SGDLS and CDR2 is YYNGEE. J gave up 5 bases and V 7 bases, and 7 bases lay outside the gene matches. This CDR3 region has 14 residues. DNA of the CDR3: TGTGCCAGCGCTAGGACAGGGGTTAACAATGAGCAGTTCTTC. It yields the protein CASARTGVNNEQFF.

This clone was picked up one time. The J gene is TRBJ2-3, the V gene TRBV7-2; 7 nucleotides line up with TRBD2. CDR1 is SGHTA and CDR2 is FQGNSA in the germline V gene. The length of the CDR3 is 16 residues. Trimming removed 5 bases from V and 2 bases from J; junction bases left unmatched: 10. The CDR3 region is CASSAMAAGLTDTQYF. The CDR3 region has the DNA TGTGCCAGCAGCGCCATGGCAGCGGGGCTCACAGATACGCAGTATTTT.

The chain joins TRBV29-1 to TRBJ2-3; 7 bases are a match to TRBD1. J lost 0 bases, V lost 7 bases, and 7 bases had no gene match. CDR3 size: 14 residues. Per the germline V gene, CDR1 is SQVTM and CDR2 is ANQGSEA. The CDR3 region has the DNA TGCAGCGCCCTTGACAGGGCTAGCACAGATACGCAGTATTTT. Its protein product is CSALDRASTDTQYF.

DNA of the CDR3: TGTGCCAGCACCCCCACCGGACAGGCTAATGAAGCTTTCTTT. This translates into CASTPTGQANEAFF. This chain connects TRBV27 to TRBJ1-1, with 7 bases that match TRBD1. CDR3 length equals 14 residues. Germline CDR1 reads MNHEY; CDR2 reads SMNVEV (reference sequence). V was pared by 7 bases and J by 7 bases, with 12 bases of the junction left unmatched.

The chain links TRBV28 to TRBJ2-2; D ambiguous. Between the trimmed V and J ends, which lost 7 bases and 2 bases, there was a span of 5 bases. CDR3 size: 12 residues. Germline-derived CDR1 and CDR2 are MDHEN and SYDVKM. In DNA, the CDR3 is TGTGCCAGCAACAGTAACACCGGGGAGCTGTTTTTT. Amino acids: CASNSNTGELFF.

The chain uses TRBV28 and TRBJ1-5; D perhaps matches TRBD1 (6 bases). The CDR3 has 14 residues. V was cut by 6 bases and J by 5 bases, with 14 bases left in between. Germline lookup yields CDR1 MDHEN and CDR2 SYDVKM. The CDR3 DNA reads TGTGCCAGCAGGCAGGGAAGGGGGTATCAGCCCCAGCATTTT. This translates into CASRQGRGYQPQHF.

The chain employs TRBV20-1 and TRBJ1-4; 8 bases fit TRBD1. The germline CDR1 and CDR2 sequences are DFQATT and SNEGSKA (reference sequence). The CDR3 runs 11 residues. After removal of 4 bases from V and 16 bases from J, the junction contained 8 bases not matched to a gene. In nucleotides, the CDR3 is TGCAGTGCTAACCGGGACAGGCACCAGTTTTTT. Its protein product is CSANRDRHQFF.

There are a few counts of this clone. The chain has TRBV29-1 and TRBJ2-5, with D perhaps TRBD1 (5 bases). Trimming cost V 4 bases and J 4 bases, with 13 bases left between them. CDR1 and CDR2 (germline): SQVTM, ANQGSEA. The CDR3 spans 13 residues. The CDR3 sequence: CSVVVRAGETQYF. The CDR3 DNA reads TGCAGCGTTGTAGTCAGGGCAGGAGAGACCCAGTACTTC. The variable domain in full, with the rest retrieved from reference TRBV29-1 and TRBJ2-5, is SAVISQKPSRDICQRGTSLTIQCQVDSQVTMMFWYRQQPGQSLTLIATANQGSEATYESGFVIDKFPISRPNLTFSTLTVSNMSPEDSSIYLCSVVVRAGETQYFGPGTRLLVL.

The chain uses TRBV5-1 and TRBJ2-3; 10 bases agree with TRBD2. CDR3 size: 15 residues. Trimming took 3 bases from V and 2 from J; bases not matched to a gene: 3. CDR1 is SGHRS, CDR2 YFSETQ, per germline. CDR3 amino acids: CASSSSGGDTDTQYF. In DNA form, the CDR3 reads TGCGCCAGCAGCTCTAGCGGGGGAGACACAGATACGCAGTATTTT.

A few counts support this clone. The CDR3 carries no conserved terminal phenylalanine or tryptophan, so it likely arises from a read error. The limits of the CDR3 on the DNA are not certain, so only TCRdb's listed CDR3 is given. The chain carries TRBV12-5 and TRBJ2-7. Germline values: CDR1 LGHNT, CDR2 FRNRAP. The CDR3 is 10 residues long, counting both termini. The CDR3 is CASGRPLPPD.

This chain links TRBV7-9 with TRBJ2-1; 8 nucleotides match TRBD1. Trimming at V came to 0 bases and at J to 2 bases, leaving 0 bases not matched to a gene. CDR1 is SEHNR and CDR2 is FQNEAQ in the germline V gene (reference sequence). The CDR3 loop spans 15 amino acids. CDR3 region: CASSLAQGAYNEQFF. As DNA, the CDR3 is TGTGCCAGCAGCTTAGCACAGGGGGCCTACAATGAGCAGTTCTTC.

The genes are TRBV25-1 and TRBJ2-3; TRBD1 matches 7 bases. J lost 3 bases, V lost 6 bases, and 9 bases had no gene match. In germline, CDR1 is MGHDK, CDR2 SYGVNS. The CDR3 loop spans 15 amino acids. This CDR3 reads CASSHRRGPTDTQYF. CDR3 nucleotide sequence: TGTGCCAGCAGCCACCGTAGGGGGCCGACAGATACGCAGTATTTT. Drawing the rest from reference TRBV25-1 and TRBJ2-3, the complete variable domain is EADIYQTPRYLVIGTGKKITLECSQTMGHDKMYWYQQDPGMELHLIHYSYGVNSTEKGDLSSESTVSRIRTEHFPLTLESARPSHTSQYLCASSHRRGPTDTQYFGPGTRLTVL.

This chain joins TRBV14 and TRBJ2-5; TRBD1 matches at 7 bases. CDR1 is SGHDN, CDR2 FVKESK, per germline. CDR3 length equals 16 residues. The V segment lost 1 base and the J segment 4 bases; nucleotides outside the gene matches: 9. In DNA, the CDR3 is TGTGCCAGCAGCCAAGGAAGTCAGGGGACAGCAGAGACCCAGTACTTC. Its translation is CASSQGSQGTAETQYF.

This clone occurred once. This chain connects TRBV7-2 to TRBJ2-7; 8 bases line up with TRBD2. This CDR3 comprises 14 residues. CDR1 SGHTA and CDR2 FQGNSA come from the germline V gene. V lost 5 bases and J lost 5; bases outside the gene matches: 8. The CDR3 reads CASSRSGDWNEQYF. The DNA of the CDR3 is TGTGCCAGCAGCCGTAGCGGGGACTGGAACGAGCAGTACTTC.

The chain couples TRBV6-5 to TRBJ2-2; D may be TRBD1 (5 bases). V shed 2 bases and J shed 5 bases, with 12 bases lying between them. Germline CDR1 reads MNHEY; CDR2 reads SVGAGI. The CDR3 has 15 residues. For the CDR3, the DNA is TGTGCCAGCAGTTACGTTCAGGGTGGGACCGGGGAGCTGTTTTTT. Translating it yields CASSYVQGGTGELFF.

CDR3 loop: CASSHQETQYF. CDR3 DNA: TGTGCCAGCAGCCATCAAGAGACCCAGTACTTC. The gene calls are TRBV7-9 and TRBJ2-5; no definite D call. The germline V gene has CDR1 SEHNR and CDR2 FQNEAQ (reference sequence). This CDR3 contains 11 residues. Trimming removed 5 bases from V and 2 bases from J, with 3 bases in between. The complete variable domain, with remaining parts taken from reference TRBV7-9 and TRBJ2-5, reads DTGVSQNPRHKITKRGQNVTFRCDPISEHNRLYWYRQTLGQGPEFLTYFQNEAQLEKSRLLSDRFSAERPKGSFSTLEIQRTEQGDSAMYLCASSHQETQYFGPGTRLLVL.

This chain joins TRBV9 and TRBJ1-1; no reliable D call. CDR3 length equals 10 residues. Germline V CDR1 and CDR2: SGDLS, YYNGEE. The V end was cut by 4 bases, the J end by 7 bases, with 5 bases between. In DNA form, the CDR3 reads TGTGCCAGCAGCCCGGATGAAGCTTTCTTT. It translates to CASSPDEAFF.

Only a few counts were recorded for this clone. The chain couples TRBV30 to TRBJ2-4; D unresolved. V shed 2 bases and J shed 3 bases, with 11 bases lying between them. Germline CDR1 and CDR2: GTSNPN and SVGIG (reference sequence). This CDR3 has 14 amino acids. The CDR3 DNA sequence: TGTGCCTGGAGTCTGAAAAGGGACAAAAACATTCAGTACTTC. Its translation is CAWSLKRDKNIQYF.

The V gene is TRBV11-2, the J gene TRBJ2-7, with 7 positions matching TRBD1. There are 13 residues in the CDR3. The junction had 2 bases not matched to a gene; V was cut back by 4 bases and J by 2 bases. Germline V gene sequence: CDR1 SGHAT, CDR2 FQNNGV. CDR3 DNA: TGTGCCAGCAGCTCGGGACAGACCTACGAGCAGTACTTC. Protein: CASSSGQTYEQYF.

The V and J genes are TRBV9 and TRBJ1-2, with D perhaps TRBD1 (5 bases). Trimming left V 2 bases short and J 5 bases short, with 10 bases between. This CDR3 contains 13 residues. Germline V lookup: CDR1 SGDLS, CDR2 YYNGEE. CDR3 bases: TGTGCCAGCAGCGTTCTCCAGGGATATGGCTACACCTTC. As protein: CASSVLQGYGYTF.

This chain links TRBV14 with TRBJ2-7; no definite D call. Germline CDR1 and CDR2: SGHDN and FVKESK. This CDR3 is 15 amino acids long. Trimming shortened V by 0 bases and J by 3 bases, and 12 bases separated the two germline ends. CDR3: CASSQDLPSYYEQYF. DNA for the CDR3: TGTGCCAGCAGCCAAGATCTCCCAAGCTACTACGAGCAGTACTTC.

The V gene is TRBV14, the J gene TRBJ2-1, with a weak D call TRBD2 (6 bases). CDR1 and CDR2 (germline): SGHDN, FVKESK. The CDR3 contains 14 residues. Trimming left V 5 bases short and J 1 base short, with 9 bases between. The CDR3 DNA reads TGTGCCAGCAGCGAGGGGACTTCCTACAATGAGCAGTTCTTC. Amino acid sequence: CASSEGTSYNEQFF.

The V call is TRBV2, the J call TRBJ1-5, with TRBD1 matching 7 bases. The ends lost 5 bases at V and 6 bases at J; junction bases unmatched: 4. The length of the CDR3 is 13 residues. CDR1 is SNHLY and CDR2 is FYNNEI in the germline V gene. CDR3 nucleotides: TGTGCCAGCAGTTCATCAGGGGGTCAGCCCCAGCATTTT. It translates to CASSSSGGQPQHF.

There are a few counts of this clone. The chain carries TRBV7-2 and TRBJ2-5, with unresolved D. V was pared by 2 bases and J by 1 base, with 5 bases between. Germline values: CDR1 SGHTA, CDR2 FQGNSA. This CDR3 has 13 residues. The CDR3 spells CASSLTVQETQYF. The DNA for the CDR3 is TGTGCCAGCAGCTTAACGGTCCAAGAGACCCAGTACTTC.

The table lists this clone with a few counts. The V call is TRBV7-9, the J call TRBJ2-2, with a weak D call TRBD1 (6 bases). Germline CDR1 and CDR2: SEHNR and FQNEAQ (reference sequence). The CDR3 runs to 13 residues. V lost 5 bases and J lost 6, with 10 bases in between. CDR3 region: CASSRQDPGELFF. CDR3 DNA sequence: TGTGCCAGCAGCCGACAGGACCCCGGGGAGCTGTTTTTT. The variable domain in full, completed from reference TRBV7-9 and TRBJ2-2, reads DTGVSQNPRHKITKRGQNVTFRCDPISEHNRLYWYRQTLGQGPEFLTYFQNEAQLEKSRLLSDRFSAERPKGSFSTLEIQRTEQGDSAMYLCASSRQDPGELFFGEGSRLTVL.

This clone was recorded once. The chain employs TRBV7-2 and TRBJ2-7, with a possible D match to TRBD1 (6 bases). CDR1 and CDR2 (germline): SGHTA, FQGNSA. Trimming removed 4 bases from V and 0 bases from J, with 19 bases in between. The CDR3 covers 17 residues. The CDR3 region is CASSWDPGHPDSYEQYF. CDR3 nucleotides: TGTGCCAGCAGCTGGGACCCGGGACACCCTGACTCCTACGAGCAGTACTTC.

The chain carries TRBV18 and TRBJ2-7; D remains ambiguous. The germline V gene encodes CDR1 KGHSH and CDR2 LQKENI. The CDR3 length is 12 residues. V was trimmed by 2 bases and J by 1 base, leaving 3 bases between them. DNA for the CDR3: TGTGCCAGCTCACCAGCGTCCTACGAGCAGTACTTC. Encoded protein: CASSPASYEQYF.

This clone was observed a few times. V gene TRBV29-1 combines with J gene TRBJ2-2; D is undetermined. Trimming took off 3 bases at V and 2 bases at J, with 7 bases between the two ends. The CDR3 consists of 13 residues. The germline gives CDR1 SQVTM, CDR2 ANQGSEA. CDR3 sequence reads: CSVELPNTGELFF. The CDR3 DNA reads as TGCAGCGTTGAGCTCCCCAACACCGGGGAGCTGTTTTTT.